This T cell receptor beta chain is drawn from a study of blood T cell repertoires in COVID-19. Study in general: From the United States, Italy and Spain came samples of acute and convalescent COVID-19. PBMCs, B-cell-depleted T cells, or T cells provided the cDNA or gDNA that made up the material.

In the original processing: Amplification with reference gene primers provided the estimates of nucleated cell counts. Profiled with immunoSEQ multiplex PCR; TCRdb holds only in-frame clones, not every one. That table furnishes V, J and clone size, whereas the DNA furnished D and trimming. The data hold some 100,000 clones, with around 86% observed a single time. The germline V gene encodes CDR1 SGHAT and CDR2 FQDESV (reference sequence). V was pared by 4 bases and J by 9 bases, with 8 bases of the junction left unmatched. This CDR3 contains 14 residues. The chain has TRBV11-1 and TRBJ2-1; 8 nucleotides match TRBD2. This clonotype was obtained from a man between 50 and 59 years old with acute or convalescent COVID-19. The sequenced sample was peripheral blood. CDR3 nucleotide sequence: TGTGCCAGCAGCTCCTATGGGACTAGTTTTGAGCAGTTCTTC. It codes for CASSSYGTSFEQFF.